The clone carrying this T cell receptor (beta chain) was observed many times. Its matching antigen is unknown. The V gene's germline CDR1 is SGHRS and CDR2 YFSETQ. The length of the CDR3 is 14 residues. With V trimmed by 4 bases and J by 2 bases, 6 bases remained unmatched. CD4+ or CD8+ T cells at a count of about a million served as input for the sorted libraries. The data stem from a study of neurological immune-mediated disorders. One entry per CDR3 protein results from TCRdb running MiXCR on the 5' RACE reads. This sample carries 9,500 to 13,000 distinct CDR3 sequences, over 20% of them seen once, and the ten largest clones take 50%. The study's findings and limits: HTLV-1-associated myelopathy displayed the greatest TCR clonal expansion, and multiple sclerosis exhibited the smallest, lower than that of healthy controls. Private repertoires in all groups were suggested by the absence of shared CDR3 amino acid sequences among expanded clones across subjects.

The receptor comes from a woman in her sixties or seventies with HTLV-1-associated myelopathy (HAM/TSP). Specimen: CD8+ T cells from blood. The gene calls are TRBV5-1 and TRBJ2-7; 7 bases are a match to TRBD1. The CDR3 reads CASSTAGTAYEQYF. CDR3 in DNA: TGCGCCAGCAGCACCGCCGGGACAGCCTACGAGCAGTACTTC.